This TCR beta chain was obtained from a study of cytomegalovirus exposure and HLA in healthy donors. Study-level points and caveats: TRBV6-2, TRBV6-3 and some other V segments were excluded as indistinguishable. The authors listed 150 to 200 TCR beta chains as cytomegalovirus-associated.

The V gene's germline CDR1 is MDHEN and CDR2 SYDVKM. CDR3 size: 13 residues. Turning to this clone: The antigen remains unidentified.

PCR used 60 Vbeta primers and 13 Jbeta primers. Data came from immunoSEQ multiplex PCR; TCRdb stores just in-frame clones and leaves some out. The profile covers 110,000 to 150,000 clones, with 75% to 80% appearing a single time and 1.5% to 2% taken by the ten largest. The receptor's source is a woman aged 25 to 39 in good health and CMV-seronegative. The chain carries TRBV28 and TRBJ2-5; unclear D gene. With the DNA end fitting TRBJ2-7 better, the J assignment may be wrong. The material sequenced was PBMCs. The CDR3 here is CASSHPSSYEQYF. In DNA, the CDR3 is TGTGCCAGCAGTCACCCGAGCTCCTACGAGCAGTACTTC.